This T cell receptor beta chain was documented in a study of CD8 T cells in Susac syndrome. With random hexamers, roughly 0.5 to 1 ug RNA was reverse transcribed. Amplification of TCR beta CDR3 used immunoSEQ multiplex PCR across 54 Vbeta and 13 Jbeta. One entry per CDR3 protein, called by TCRdb with MiXCR from the immunoSEQ multiplex PCR reads. The top ten hold less than 0.2% of the sample, which has 250,000 to 300,000 distinct CDR3 sequences, around 91% seen once. In blood CD8+ and CD4+ T cells, TCR beta underwent sequencing. Trimming took off 4 bases at V and 6 bases at J, with 13 bases between the two ends. This CDR3 has 13 amino acids. Germline CDR1 reads SGHRS; CDR2 reads YFSETQ.

This receptor was taken from a human donor with multiple sclerosis. What was sequenced was CD8+ T cells from PBMCs. J is TRBJ1-1 and V is TRBV5-1; D gene unclear. CDR3: CASSPGNWAEAFF. The CDR3 bases are TGCGCCAGCAGCCCAGGAAATTGGGCTGAAGCTTTCTTT. Drawing the rest from reference TRBV5-1 and TRBJ1-1, the complete variable domain is KAGVTQTPRYLIKTRGQQVTLSCSPISGHRSVSWYQQTPGQGLQFLFEYFSETQRNKGNFPGRFSGRQFSNSRSEMNVSTLELGDSALYLCASSPGNWAEAFFGQGTRLTVV.